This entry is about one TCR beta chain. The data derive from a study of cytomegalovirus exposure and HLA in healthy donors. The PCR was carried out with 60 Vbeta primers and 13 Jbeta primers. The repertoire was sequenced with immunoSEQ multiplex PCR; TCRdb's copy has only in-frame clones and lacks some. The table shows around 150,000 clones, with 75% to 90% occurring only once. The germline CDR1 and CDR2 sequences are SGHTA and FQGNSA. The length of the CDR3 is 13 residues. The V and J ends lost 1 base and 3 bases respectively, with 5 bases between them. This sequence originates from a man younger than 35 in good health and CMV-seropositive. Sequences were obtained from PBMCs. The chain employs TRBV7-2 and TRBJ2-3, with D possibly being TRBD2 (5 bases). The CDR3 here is CASSLGETDTQYF. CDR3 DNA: TGTGCCAGCAGCTTAGGGGAGACAGATACGCAGTATTTT. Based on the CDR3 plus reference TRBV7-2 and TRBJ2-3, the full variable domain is GAGVSQSPSNKVTEKGKDVELRCDPISGHTALYWYRQSLGQGLEFLIYFQGNSAPDKSGLPSDRFSAERTGGSVSTLTIQRTQQEDSAVYLCASSLGETDTQYFGPGTRLTVL.